The T cell receptor (beta chain) described here comes from a study of CD8+CD57+ T cells in acquired aplastic anemia. Previously, flow cytometry had revealed CD8+CD57+ cell expansion in the patients chosen for sequencing. TCR beta VDJ and CDR3 profiling used genomic DNA as template. TCRdb itself ran the reads through MiXCR, one entry per CDR3 protein. Here the sample spans approximately 260,000 distinct CDR3 sequences, roughly 80% being singletons. The sequence derives from a human donor with aplastic anemia. Specimen: sorted CD4+, CD8+, or CD8+CD57+ T cells (not recorded which) from PBMCs.

The CDR3: CASSIAWGYNQPQHF. DNA for the CDR3: TGTGCCAGTAGTATCGCTTGGGGGTACAACCAGCCCCAGCATTTT. This chain links TRBV19 with TRBJ2-1; tentatively, D is TRBD1 (5 bases). TRBJ1-5 matches the DNA end more closely, so the J call is doubtful. The CDR3 consists of 15 residues. Germline V CDR1 and CDR2: LNHDA, SQIVND (reference sequence).